This TCR beta chain was profiled in a study of CD8 T cells in Susac syndrome (dated by TCRdb to between 2018 and 2021). Regarding the complete study: Among the sequenced Susac syndrome patients, six had clinically active disease and eight were in clinical remission. Clonality of the CD8+ T cell repertoire was compared between 11 to 12 healthy donors, roughly 14 Susac syndrome patients and about 15 multiple sclerosis patients. Repertoire sequencing was used to test whether CD8+ T cell activation and differentiation in Susac syndrome was antigen driven. Susac syndrome patients were therapy-naive, on corticosteroids (some also receiving IVIg), or on IVIg alone at blood withdrawal. General findings and caveats noted by the study authors: Looking at Susac-specific public clones, the researchers identified some 15 in the total CD8+ repertoire and 4 or 5 in the CD8+ TEMRA repertoire. Susac syndrome CD8+ repertoires showed clonal expansion, highest in CD8+ TEMRA cells and greater in clinically active than remitting patients. The number of individuals in the TCR sequencing and HLA analysis was recognized as being relatively small.

RNA was extracted with the RNeasy kit and roughly 0.5 to 1 ug was reverse transcribed using random hexamers. TCR beta CDR3 regions were amplified with the immunoSEQ multiplex PCR assay covering 54 Vbeta and 13 Jbeta segments. Bias from PCR amplification was corrected by using a synthetic template baseline for primer optimization and for computational correction. The authors' analysis ran thus. Reads were assigned to V, D and J genes according to IMGT and analyzed in immunoSEQ Analyzer, with only productive sequences retained. Clonality was calculated as one minus the Shannon entropy normalized by log2 of the number of productive unique sequences. For each patient and control, public and private clones were evaluated among the 100 most prevalent clones. Clones were defined as Susac-specific if absent from the healthy and MS cohorts, from roughly 1,100 published viral clones and from other ImmuneACCESS disease sequences. TCRdb trimmed public reads at Q25 via fastp, called clones via MiXCR and kept in-frame beta chains. Under each unique CDR3 protein, matching rows form one entry showing the most common genes and DNA. The V and J calls were determined by TCRdb, not by the authors. This sample lists 75,000 to 80,000 distinct CDR3 sequences; 94% were detected once. Together, the top ten hold about 0.5% of the sample.

Peripheral blood CD8+ and CD4+ T cells from healthy donors, Susac syndrome patients and multiple sclerosis patients were profiled using high-throughput TCR beta sequencing. The Susac syndrome patients fulfilled recently defined diagnostic criteria for definite or probable disease. Bulk CD8+ and CD4+ T cells were purified by magnetic negative isolation, while CD8+ TEMRA cells were enriched using FACS. Blood was collected in EDTA tubes and processed within 24 hours, with PBMCs isolated through density gradient centrifugation. PBMCs destined for TCR sequencing were cryopreserved in liquid nitrogen and later thawed in a 37 °C water bath. The sorted or isolated CD4+, CD8+ and CD8+ TEMRA cells reached a purity of at least 90%. The trim is 8 bases for V and 0 bases for J, with a gap of 5 bases between the germline ends. In the germline V gene, CDR1 corresponds to SGHAT and CDR2 to FQNNGV. Measured from the cysteine to the phenylalanine, the CDR3 is 11 residues long. Of the read, only the CDR3 DNA is kept; its 33 bases are in frame from base 1.

Comments on this clonotype: What antigen it recognizes has not been identified. Base qualities are not at hand, and no much larger clone is one base apart.

The receptor chain draws on TRBV11-2 and TRBJ2-7; the D gene remains uncertain. Input material: CD8+ T cells from PBMCs. The receptor comes from a human donor with Susac syndrome. The DNA sequence is as follows: TGTGCCAGCGCAGGCTCCTACGAGCAGTACTTC. Translated, it reads CASAGSYEQYF. When the CDR3 is completed using the reference TRBV11-2 and TRBJ2-7 genes on either side, the full variable domain is EAGVAQSPRYKIIEKRQSVAFWCNPISGHATLYWYQQILGQGPKLLIQFQNNGVVDDSQLPKDRFSAERLKGVDSTLKIQPAKLEDSAVYLCASAGSYEQYFGPGTRLTVT.